This entry lists 28 T cell receptor beta chains sequenced from one sample in a study of OX40 agonist ivuxolimab in advanced cancers. The repertoire was sequenced with immunoSEQ multiplex PCR; TCRdb's copy has only in-frame clones and lacks some. The data contain tens of thousands of clones, approximately 90% of them singletons. The sequencing here drew on CD4+ or CD8+ T cells sorted from blood, taken in a trial of the OX40 agonist ivuxolimab. The receptors here all came from an adult with an advanced solid tumor such as melanoma, head and neck, liver or kidney cancer.

In this sample, this clone turned up a few times. The chain uses TRBV30 and TRBJ2-3; 13 positions agree with TRBD2. J was trimmed by 6 bases and V by 1 base; bases with no gene match: 13. The CDR3 sequence is 18 residues long. Germline V CDR1 and CDR2: GTSNPN, SVGIG (reference sequence). The CDR3 DNA reads as TGTGCCTGGAGTGCTCTTCGGACTAGCGGGGGAAAGGCGGATACGCAGTATTTT. It is translated as CAWSALRTSGGKADTQYF.

This sequence joins TRBV5-4 and TRBJ2-3; D gene ambiguous. The CDR3 totals 13 residues. The germline V gene has CDR1 SGHNT and CDR2 YYREEE (reference sequence). The V gene lost 1 base and the J gene lost 2 bases, with 5 bases spanning the gap. The CDR3 here is CASSLPVTDTQYF. The CDR3 nucleotides read TGTGCCAGCAGCTTGCCAGTCACAGATACGCAGTATTTT.

The chain uses TRBV7-2 and TRBJ2-3; the D gene is possibly TRBD2 (6 bases). Germline CDR1 reads SGHTA; CDR2 reads FQGNSA. V lost 5 bases and J lost 9, with 15 bases in between. This CDR3 has 13 amino acids. The CDR3 loop is CASSREIRETQYF. The CDR3 DNA is TGTGCCAGCAGCCGCGAGATCCGGGAGACGCAGTATTTT.

The chain combines TRBV9 with TRBJ1-3, with a tentative D call TRBD1 (5 bases). Deletions cut 3 bases from V and 4 bases from J, with 11 bases between. Looked up from germline, CDR1 is SGDLS and CDR2 is YYNGEE. The CDR3 is made up of 14 amino acids. DNA of the CDR3: TGTGCCAGCAGCGCCCCAGGGACGGGAAACACCATATATTTT. It yields the protein CASSAPGTGNTIYF.

CDR3 bases: TGTGCCAGCAGTGAAGGGCTAGCGGGCATTTCCGTGCAGTACTTC. This encodes CASSEGLAGISVQYF. The V call is TRBV6-1, the J call TRBJ2-7; 8 bases match TRBD2. Germline values: CDR1 MNHNS, CDR2 SASEGT. The CDR3 sequence is 15 residues long. The V and J ends lost 1 base and 9 bases, in that order; junction bases with no gene match: 11.

The V and J genes are TRBV6-1 and TRBJ2-1, with 8 bases that match TRBD2. The J segment lost 8 bases and the V segment lost 4 bases, leaving 7 bases of the junction unmatched. Germline V gene data show CDR1 as MNHNS and CDR2 as SASEGT. This CDR3 is 14 amino acids long. CDR3 nucleotide sequence: TGTGCCAGCAGTGTTCGGGAGGGCCGCGATGAGCAGTTCTTC. It encodes CASSVREGRDEQFF.

Only a few counts were recorded for this clone. The rearrangement uses TRBV29-1 and TRBJ1-1, with D unclear. The CDR3 is made up of 14 amino acids. V was clipped by 5 bases and J by 1 base, with 14 bases between them. Germline lookup yields CDR1 SQVTM and CDR2 ANQGSEA. The CDR3, as DNA: TGCAGCGTTAGTTTAGGAGGGTGGAACACTGAAGCTTTCTTT. Amino acids: CSVSLGGWNTEAFF.

The rearrangement uses TRBV5-1 and TRBJ2-7, with 10 positions matching TRBD1. The J segment lost 9 bases and the V segment lost 2 bases, leaving 8 bases of the junction unmatched. The V gene's germline CDR1 is SGHRS and CDR2 YFSETQ. The CDR3 has 14 residues. CDR3 bases: TGCGCCAGCAGCTTTGGGACAGGGGTTTATGGGCAGTACTTC. This sequence encodes CASSFGTGVYGQYF.

The chain is built from TRBV5-4 and TRBJ2-5, with 11 bases aligning to TRBD2. Germline CDR1 reads SGHNT; CDR2 reads YYREEE (reference sequence). This CDR3 has 18 residues. The junction had 15 bases not matched to a gene; V was cut back by 4 bases and J by 4 bases. CDR3 nucleotide sequence: TGTGCCAGCAGCCCTAGAGCCGGGACTAGCGGTTTGTCAGAGACCCAGTACTTC. Its translation: CASSPRAGTSGLSETQYF.

This clone has a single count. V is TRBV5-4 and J is TRBJ2-2, with 8 bases that match TRBD1. Losses at the gene ends were 5 bases for V and 1 base for J; bases not matched to a gene: 4. The CDR3 extends over 15 amino acids. The germline V gene has CDR1 SGHNT and CDR2 YYREEE (reference sequence). CDR3 nucleotides: TGTGCCAGCAGACCCGGGACAGGGAACACCGGGGAGCTGTTTTTT. It encodes CASRPGTGNTGELFF.

J is TRBJ1-5 and V is TRBV21-1; the table's D call, TRBD1, has no DNA check behind it. TRBV21-1 is given as a pseudogene. This CDR3 contains 19 residues. This CDR3 reads CASSKETSPRDRPNQPQHF. The DNA of the CDR3 is TGTGCCAGCAGCAAGGAGACTTCCCCCCGGGACAGACCTAATCAGCCCCAGCATTTT.

The chain joins TRBV7-9 to TRBJ2-3, with 8 bases fitting TRBD1. V lost 5 bases and J lost 0; bases outside the gene matches: 7. The CDR3 extends over 16 amino acids. Germline CDR1 is SEHNR and CDR2 is FQNEAQ (reference sequence). This CDR3 reads CASSLRQGMSTDTQYF. DNA of the CDR3: TGTGCCAGCAGCCTCCGACAGGGGATGAGCACAGATACGCAGTATTTT.

The table lists this clone with a few counts. V usage is TRBV6-5 and J usage is TRBJ1-2; possible D gene TRBD1, 6 bases. Germline V lookup: CDR1 MNHEY, CDR2 SVGAGI. V was cut by 4 bases and J by 6 bases, with 9 bases left in between. The CDR3 consists of 12 residues. The CDR3 nucleotides read TGTGCCAGCAGTTGGGGGCTGGATGGCTACACCTTC. It translates to CASSWGLDGYTF.

The chain has TRBV2 and TRBJ2-2; 10 bases match TRBD1. The germline V gene encodes CDR1 SNHLY and CDR2 FYNNEI. With 7 bases clipped from V and 4 bases from J, the junction kept 15 bases outside the gene matches. CDR3 size: 18 residues. The CDR3 here is CASKGGQGLGGRTGELFF. CDR3 sequence (DNA): TGTGCCAGCAAAGGGGGACAGGGGCTAGGAGGTCGCACCGGGGAGCTGTTTTTT. Full variable domain (outside the CDR3, taken from reference TRBV2 and TRBJ2-2): EPEVTQTPSHQVTQMGQEVILRCVPISNHLYFYWYRQILGQKVEFLVSFYNNEISEKSEIFDDQFSVERPDGSNFTLKIRSTKLEDSAMYFCASKGGQGLGGRTGELFFGEGSRLTVL.

This chain joins TRBV9 and TRBJ2-1, with D uncertain. The CDR3 extends over 15 amino acids. The ends were cut back, 0 bases at V and 4 bases at J, with 11 bases in the middle. CDR1 and CDR2 from the germline V gene are SGDLS and YYNGEE. CDR3: CASSVAGSPYNEQFF. The CDR3 DNA reads as TGTGCCAGCAGCGTAGCAGGTTCCCCTTACAATGAGCAGTTCTTC.

J is TRBJ2-2 and V is TRBV19, with 8 bases lining up with TRBD1. Germline assignment: CDR1 LNHDA and CDR2 SQIVND (reference sequence). After removal of 6 bases from V and 1 base from J, the junction contained 4 bases not matched to a gene. The CDR3 is 15 amino acids. CDR3 loop: CASSNTGGNTGELFF. In nucleotides, the CDR3 is TGTGCCAGTAGCAATACAGGGGGGAACACCGGGGAGCTGTTTTTT. Combining the CDR3 with reference TRBV19 and TRBJ2-2 gives the whole variable domain DGGITQSPKYLFRKEGQNVTLSCEQNLNHDAMYWYRQDPGQGLRLIYYSQIVNDFQKGDIAEGYSVSREKKESFPLTVTSAQKNPTAFYLCASSNTGGNTGELFFGEGSRLTVL.

The chain has TRBV5-6 and TRBJ1-1; 7 nucleotides line up with TRBD1. In germline, CDR1 is SGHDT, CDR2 YYEEEE. The CDR3 covers 14 residues. J was trimmed by 2 bases and V by 1 base; bases with no gene match: 2. CDR3 region: CASSLTGVNTEAFF. CDR3 sequence (DNA): TGTGCCAGCAGCTTGACAGGGGTAAACACTGAAGCTTTCTTT.

The rearrangement joins TRBV6-1 to TRBJ1-6, with 7 bases aligning to TRBD1. CDR1 MNHNS and CDR2 SASEGT come from the germline V gene. CDR3 length: 13 residues. V dropped 8 bases and J dropped 7; count of bases not matched to a gene: 5. CDR3 amino acids: CASLGTENSPLHF. The CDR3 DNA is TGTGCCAGCCTCGGGACAGAAAATTCACCCCTCCACTTT.

The chain recombines TRBV7-6 with TRBJ1-2; 7 bases line up with TRBD1. CDR3 size: 13 residues. V shed 5 bases and J 7 bases; nucleotides not matched to a gene: 7. The germline CDR1 and CDR2 sequences are SGHVS and FNYEAQ. Here the CDR3 reads CASSATGEIGYTF. The CDR3 coding sequence is TGTGCCAGCAGCGCCACAGGGGAGATTGGCTACACCTTC.

A single count supports this clone. The chain employs TRBV7-9 and TRBJ1-3; no definite D call. There are 13 residues in the CDR3. V lost 5 bases and J lost 0, with 5 bases in between. The germline CDR1 and CDR2 sequences are SEHNR and FQNEAQ (reference sequence). Written as DNA, the CDR3 is TGTGCCAGCAGCCTGCGCTCTGGAAACACCATATATTTT. Residues: CASSLRSGNTIYF.

This clone was recorded only once. The chain uses TRBV19 and TRBJ2-2, with TRBD1 as a possible D gene (6 bases). CDR3 length: 14 residues. Germline values: CDR1 LNHDA, CDR2 SQIVND (reference sequence). CDR3 region: CATGTGSNTGELFF. The CDR3 DNA follows: TGTGCAACCGGCACAGGGTCGAACACCGGGGAGCTGTTTTTT.

J is TRBJ2-1 and V is TRBV27; D unresolved. The CDR3 is 14 amino acids. Trimming shortened V by 11 bases and J by 4 bases, and 18 bases separated the two germline ends. CDR1 and CDR2 from the germline V gene are MNHEY and SMNVEV (reference sequence). The CDR3 DNA is TGTGCCGCCAATGCCGCAGGCCAGTACAATGAGCAGTTCTTC. Encoded protein: CAANAAGQYNEQFF.

The genes are TRBV28 and TRBJ1-2; D not certain. The CDR3 loop spans 16 amino acids. Trimming took 11 bases from V and 4 from J, leaving 26 bases between them. CDR1 and CDR2 from the germline V gene are MDHEN and SYDVKM. CDR3 region: CAYQSSNGLGSYGYTF. CDR3 nucleotide sequence: TGTGCCTATCAGTCGTCAAATGGTTTAGGTAGCTATGGCTACACCTTC.

This clone came up a few times. The V gene is TRBV30, the J gene TRBJ1-1; D is ambiguous. The CDR3 sequence is 12 residues long. The V end was cut by 0 bases, the J end by 4 bases, with 6 bases between. The germline V gene has CDR1 GTSNPN and CDR2 SVGIG (reference sequence). The CDR3 sequence: CAWSVRGTEAFF. The DNA of the CDR3 is TGTGCCTGGAGTGTTCGGGGCACTGAAGCTTTCTTT.

V gene TRBV7-6 combines with J gene TRBJ1-2, with a weak D call TRBD1 (5 bases). V lost 4 bases and J lost 5, with 14 bases in between. The CDR3 spans 14 residues. Germline CDR1 is SGHVS and CDR2 is FNYEAQ. CDR3 amino acids: CASSYSQGFYGYTF. The CDR3 region has the DNA TGTGCCAGCAGCTACAGTCAGGGTTTTTATGGCTACACCTTC. Looking up the rest from reference TRBV7-6 and TRBJ1-2 gives the full variable domain: GAGVSQSPRYKVTKRGQDVALRCDPISGHVSLYWYRQALGQGPEFLTYFNYEAQQDKSGLPNDRFSAERPEGSISTLTIQRTEQRDSAMYRCASSYSQGFYGYTFGSGTRLTVV.

V usage is TRBV19 and J usage is TRBJ1-6; the D is unclear. With 5 bases removed from V and 5 bases from J, the gap between germline ends came to 22 bases. Germline values: CDR1 LNHDA, CDR2 SQIVND (reference sequence). There are 18 residues in the CDR3. CDR3: CASSPWTADPYHNSPLHF. As DNA, the CDR3 is TGTGCCAGTAGTCCGTGGACGGCCGATCCTTACCATAATTCACCCCTCCACTTT.

The chain carries TRBV9 and TRBJ1-2; 8 nucleotides line up with TRBD1. CDR1 is SGDLS and CDR2 is YYNGEE in the germline V gene. V lost 0 bases, J lost 4 bases, and 2 bases stayed unmatched. The CDR3 loop spans 14 amino acids. The CDR3 loop is CASSVEGQVYGYTF. For the CDR3, the DNA is TGTGCCAGCAGCGTAGAGGGACAGGTCTATGGCTACACCTTC.

The CDR3 DNA sequence: TGCGCCAGCAGCTTGGAGGGAGCCGAGCAGTACTTC. It specifies CASSLEGAEQYF. This chain links TRBV5-1 with TRBJ2-7; maybe TRBD2 (5 bases). Between the trimmed V and J ends, which lost 0 bases and 6 bases, there was a span of 7 bases. The CDR3 loop spans 12 amino acids. The germline V gene has CDR1 SGHRS and CDR2 YFSETQ.